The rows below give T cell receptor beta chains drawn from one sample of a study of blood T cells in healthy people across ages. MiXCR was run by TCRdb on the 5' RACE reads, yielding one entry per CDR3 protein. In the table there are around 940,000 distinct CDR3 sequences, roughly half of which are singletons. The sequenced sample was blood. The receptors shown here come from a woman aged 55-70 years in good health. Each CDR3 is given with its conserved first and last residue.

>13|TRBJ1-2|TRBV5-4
CASSRQKNYGYTF
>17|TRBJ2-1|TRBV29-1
CSVVRTSGRALGNEQFF
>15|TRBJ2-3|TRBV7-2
CASSPIGRVTDTQYF
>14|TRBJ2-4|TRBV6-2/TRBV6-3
CASSWDASFDIQYF
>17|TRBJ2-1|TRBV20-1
CSAPKAGGSDGKNEQFF
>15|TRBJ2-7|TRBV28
CASSSATGSPYEQYF
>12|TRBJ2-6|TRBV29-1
CSVGGGANVLTF
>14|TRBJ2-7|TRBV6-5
CATHPTSGGYEQYF
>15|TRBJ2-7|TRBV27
CASSLPFDRVYEQYF
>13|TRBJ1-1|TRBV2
CASSQRARNEAFF
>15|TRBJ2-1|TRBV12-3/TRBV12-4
CASSFWKSSYNEQFF
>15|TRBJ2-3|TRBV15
CATSRDRSGGYAQYF
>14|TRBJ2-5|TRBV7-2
CASTPRTLEETQYF
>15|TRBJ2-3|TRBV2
CASRGLAEITDTQYF
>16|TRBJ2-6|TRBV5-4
CASSLVQGPGANVLTF
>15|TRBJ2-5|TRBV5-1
CASSPPVRGQETQYF
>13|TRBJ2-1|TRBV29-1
CSVEKAGGRGLFF
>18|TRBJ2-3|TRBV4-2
CASSPSAGGTSAADTQYF
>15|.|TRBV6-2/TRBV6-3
CASSYTSGRAVTQYF
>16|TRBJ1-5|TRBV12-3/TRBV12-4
CASSFYDPGSNQPQHF
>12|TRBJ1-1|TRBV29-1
CSVVQGQGEAFF
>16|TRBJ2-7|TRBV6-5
CASSYEYRGVAYEQYF
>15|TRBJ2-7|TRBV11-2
CASSTVGGRTYEQYF
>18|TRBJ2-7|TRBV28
CASSPKGLFRDGSYEQYF
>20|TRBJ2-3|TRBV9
CASSIWDSPGLAESGDTQYF
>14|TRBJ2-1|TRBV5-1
CASSLNGRYNEQFF
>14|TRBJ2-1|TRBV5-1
CASSIQGGYNEQFF
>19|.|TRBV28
CASSFGARFSSGGSYEQYF
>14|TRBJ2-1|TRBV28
CASSLPTSGNEQFF
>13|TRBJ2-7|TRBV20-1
CSARTSGTQEQYF
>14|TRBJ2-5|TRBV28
CASSNRGGLAVQYF
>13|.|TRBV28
CASSQNPSNEQYF
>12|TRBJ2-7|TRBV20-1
CSARTDSYEQYF
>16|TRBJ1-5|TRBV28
CASSSQTRGSNQPQHF
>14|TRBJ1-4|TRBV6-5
CASSYSGTREKLFF
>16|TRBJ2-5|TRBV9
CASSVVGAGALETQYF
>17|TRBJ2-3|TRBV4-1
CASSQTGTSGRADTQYF
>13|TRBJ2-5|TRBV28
CASRGGAAETQYF
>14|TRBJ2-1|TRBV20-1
CSAYSGRRHNEQFF